This entry lists 7 T cell receptor beta chains sequenced from one sample in a study of cytomegalovirus exposure and HLA in healthy donors. PCR was performed using 60 Vbeta and 13 Jbeta primers. Sequencing used immunoSEQ multiplex PCR; TCRdb keeps in-frame clones, though not all of them. This sample carries some 110,000 clones, nearly 75% of them seen once, and the ten largest clones take about 4.9%. The sample consisted of PBMCs. The receptors were gathered from a young man in good health and CMV-seropositive.

This sequence joins TRBV5-4 and TRBJ2-5, with D possibly being TRBD2 (7 bases). Trimming removed 0 bases from V and 5 bases from J, with 17 bases in between. The CDR3 is 16 amino acids. The V gene's germline CDR1 is SGHNT and CDR2 YYREEE (reference sequence). CDR3 region: CASSLEGGGARETQYF. In nucleotides, the CDR3 is TGTGCCAGCAGCTTGGAGGGGGGGGGCGCCAGGGAGACCCAGTACTTC.

This clone has more than one count but fewer than ten. The chain recombines TRBV6-5 with TRBJ1-1; 7 nucleotides align to TRBD1. After removal of 6 bases from V and 5 bases from J, the junction contained 6 bases not matched to a gene. The germline V gene encodes CDR1 MNHEY and CDR2 SVGAGI. The CDR3 runs 13 residues. Here the CDR3 reads CASRQTGKTEAFF. The CDR3 nucleotides are TGTGCCAGCAGGCAGACAGGGAAGACTGAAGCTTTCTTT.

The CDR3 region has the DNA TGCGCCAGCAGGGCTGACAGGAGCTCCTACGAGCAGTACTTC. Protein product: CASRADRSSYEQYF. The V call is TRBV10-2, the J call TRBJ2-7, with D tentatively TRBD1 (6 bases). V was shortened by 6 bases and J by 0 bases, with 12 bases between the two germline ends. This CDR3 has 14 residues. CDR1 is WSHSY and CDR2 is SAAADI in the germline V gene.

The rearrangement links TRBV7-2 to TRBJ2-5; perhaps TRBD2 as D (6 bases). Trimming pared 6 bases from V and 5 bases from J, leaving 16 bases between. The CDR3 sequence is 14 residues long. Germline loops: CDR1 SGHTA, CDR2 FQGNSA. The CDR3 spells CASRSAPGVETQYF. The CDR3, as DNA: TGTGCCAGCAGATCGGCGCCGGGGGTTGAGACCCAGTACTTC. The full variable domain, its missing parts supplied by reference TRBV7-2 and TRBJ2-5, is GAGVSQSPSNKVTEKGKDVELRCDPISGHTALYWYRQSLGQGLEFLIYFQGNSAPDKSGLPSDRFSAERTGGSVSTLTIQRTQQEDSAVYLCASRSAPGVETQYFGPGTRLLVL.

This clone has a single count. The V call is TRBV7-2, the J call TRBJ2-5; a possible D gene is TRBD2 (6 bases). V was pared by 4 bases and J by 5 bases, with 8 bases between. The germline V gene encodes CDR1 SGHTA and CDR2 FQGNSA. The CDR3 spans 12 residues. CDR3 sequence reads: CASSWSGETQYF. In DNA, the CDR3 is TGTGCCAGCAGCTGGAGCGGGGAGACCCAGTACTTC.

The chain uses TRBV5-1 and TRBJ2-7; 10 nucleotides align to TRBD1. With V trimmed by 4 bases and J by 5 bases, 6 bases remained unmatched. Germline V gene lookup returns CDR1 SGHRS and CDR2 YFSETQ. The length of the CDR3 is 14 residues. The DNA for the CDR3 is TGCGCCAGCAGCGAGGGACAGGGGAGGAACGAGCAGTACTTC. Translating it yields CASSEGQGRNEQYF.

This clone was detected only a few times. The J gene is TRBJ1-4, the V gene TRBV21-1; the DNA was not used to check the table's D call, TRBD1. TRBV21-1 is reported as a pseudogene. The CDR3 length is 17 residues. CDR3 sequence: CASSSQDRVFLGEKLFF. The DNA of the CDR3 is TGTGCCAGCAGCAGCCAGGACAGGGTATTTCTAGGTGAAAAACTGTTTTTT.